This T cell receptor beta chain stems from a study of cytomegalovirus exposure and HLA in healthy donors. The CDR3 is 13 residues long. V was shortened by 4 bases and J by 9 bases, with 16 bases between the two germline ends. Germline-derived CDR1 and CDR2 are KGHSY and FQNENV. The PCR was carried out with 60 Vbeta primers and 13 Jbeta primers. Clones were sequenced by immunoSEQ multiplex PCR, and TCRdb holds only the in-frame ones, with some missing. Among 150,000 to 200,000 clones listed, roughly 73% were seen once. This clone appeared once. This sequence joins TRBV16 and TRBJ2-7, with D possibly TRBD2 on 5 matching bases. The sample taken for sequencing was PBMCs. The clonotype comes from a middle-aged woman in good health and CMV-seropositive. The CDR3 region is CASSPPGFEGQYF. The CDR3 DNA reads as TGTGCCAGCAGCCCACCGGGGTTCGAGGGGCAGTACTTC.